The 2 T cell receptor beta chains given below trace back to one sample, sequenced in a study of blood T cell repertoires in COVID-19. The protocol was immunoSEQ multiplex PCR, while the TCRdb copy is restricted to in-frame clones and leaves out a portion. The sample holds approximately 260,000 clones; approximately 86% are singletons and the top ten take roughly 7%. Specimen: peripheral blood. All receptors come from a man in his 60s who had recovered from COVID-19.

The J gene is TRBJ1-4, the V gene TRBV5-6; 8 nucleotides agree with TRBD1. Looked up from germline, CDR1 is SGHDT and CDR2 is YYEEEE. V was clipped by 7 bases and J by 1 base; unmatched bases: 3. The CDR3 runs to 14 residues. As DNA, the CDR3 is TGTGCCAGCTTGGACAGGGTAACTAATGAAAAACTGTTTTTT. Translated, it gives CASLDRVTNEKLFF.

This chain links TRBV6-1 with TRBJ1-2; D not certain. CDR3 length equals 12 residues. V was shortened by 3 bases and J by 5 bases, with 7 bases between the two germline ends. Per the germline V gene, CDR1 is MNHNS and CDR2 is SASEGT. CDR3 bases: TGTGCCAGCAGTGAGAGGAAGTATGGCTACACCTTC. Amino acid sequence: CASSERKYGYTF.